The clone carrying this T cell receptor (beta chain) was counted between two and nine times. As yet, its antigen is unknown. A universal primer site was created by template switching, with the cDNA bearing unique molecular identifiers. TCRdb re-called the 5' RACE reads with MiXCR, one entry per CDR3 protein. The sample yields some 500,000 distinct CDR3 sequences, roughly an eighth seen once. This sample was included in a study of identical twins. Study-wide results and limits: Weaker excess sharing between twins was seen in beta out-of-frame sequences.

Separately, the same data were catalogued under a study of yellow fever vaccine responses in identical twins.

The TCR was taken from a woman younger than 30 in good health. The sample consisted of CD4+ T cells sorted from blood.

The CDR3 sequence is CASRTSGYTDTQYF. CDR3 nucleotides: TGTGCCAGCCGGACTAGCGGGTACACAGATACGCAGTATTTT. This chain joins TRBV7-6 and TRBJ2-3; 11 bases are shared with TRBD2. With 8 bases clipped from V and 2 bases from J, the junction kept 3 bases outside the gene matches. The CDR3 totals 14 residues. Germline-derived CDR1 and CDR2 are SGHVS and FNYEAQ.